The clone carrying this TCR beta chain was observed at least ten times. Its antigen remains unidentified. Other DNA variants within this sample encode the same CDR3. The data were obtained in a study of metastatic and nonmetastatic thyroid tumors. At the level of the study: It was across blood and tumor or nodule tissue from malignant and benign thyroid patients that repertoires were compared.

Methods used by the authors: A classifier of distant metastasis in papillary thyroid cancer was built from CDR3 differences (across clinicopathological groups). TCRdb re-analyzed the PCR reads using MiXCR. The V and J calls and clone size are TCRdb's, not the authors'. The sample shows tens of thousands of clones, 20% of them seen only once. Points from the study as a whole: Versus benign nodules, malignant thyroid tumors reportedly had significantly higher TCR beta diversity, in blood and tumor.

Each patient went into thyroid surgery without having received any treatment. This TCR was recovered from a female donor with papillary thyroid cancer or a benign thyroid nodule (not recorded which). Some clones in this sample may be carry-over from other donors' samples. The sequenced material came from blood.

CDR3 sequence reads: CASSREAGPTNYGYTF. CDR3 nucleotides: TGCGCCAGCAGCCGTGAGGCAGGTCCGACTAACTATGGCTACACCTTC. The chain uses TRBV4-1 and TRBJ1-2; D is uncertain. CDR3 length: 16 residues. Germline-derived CDR1 and CDR2 are MGHRA and YSYEKL. V was pared by 4 bases and J by 0 bases, with 15 bases between.